This TCR beta chain was identified during a study of T cell responses to AZD1222 COVID-19 vaccine. The study's findings and limits: Vaccination with two AZD1222 doses was followed by a rise in Spike-specific TCR breadth and depth. Clonal diversity may have been underestimated in mostly white British donors.

The table came from immunoSEQ multiplex PCR; TCRdb's copy has only in-frame clones and leaves some out. Of roughly 150,000 clones in the sample, 90% were seen once. Comments on this clone: Its antigen is undetermined.

V dropped 2 bases and J dropped 0 bases, with 8 bases sitting between them. Germline loops: CDR1 LGHDT, CDR2 YNNKEL (reference sequence). This CDR3 region has 15 residues. The receptor was derived from an adult in good health. This specimen was peripheral blood, taken on day 0 of AZD1222 vaccination. The chain is built from TRBV3-1 (or the pseudogene TRBV3-2) and TRBJ1-3, with no clear D. The CDR3: CASSQPDLSGNTIYF. The CDR3 region has the DNA TGTGCCAGCAGCCAACCAGACCTCTCTGGAAACACCATATATTTT.